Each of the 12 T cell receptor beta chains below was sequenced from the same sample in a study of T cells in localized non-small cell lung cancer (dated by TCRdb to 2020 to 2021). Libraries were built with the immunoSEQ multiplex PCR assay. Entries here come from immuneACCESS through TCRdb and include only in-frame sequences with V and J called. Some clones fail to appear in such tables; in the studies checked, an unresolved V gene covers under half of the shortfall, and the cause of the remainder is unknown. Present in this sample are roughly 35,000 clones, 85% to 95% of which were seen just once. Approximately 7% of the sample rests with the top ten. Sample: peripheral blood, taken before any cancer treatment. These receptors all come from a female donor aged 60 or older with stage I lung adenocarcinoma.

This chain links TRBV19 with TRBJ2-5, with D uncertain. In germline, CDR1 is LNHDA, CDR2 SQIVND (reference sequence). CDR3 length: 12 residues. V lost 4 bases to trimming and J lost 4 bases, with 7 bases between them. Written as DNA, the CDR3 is TGTGCCAGTAGTAAATCGGGAGAGACCCAGTACTTC. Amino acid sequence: CASSKSGETQYF. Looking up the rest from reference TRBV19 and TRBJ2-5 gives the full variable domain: DGGITQSPKYLFRKEGQNVTLSCEQNLNHDAMYWYRQDPGQGLRLIYYSQIVNDFQKGDIAEGYSVSREKKESFPLTVTSAQKNPTAFYLCASSKSGETQYFGPGTRLLVL.

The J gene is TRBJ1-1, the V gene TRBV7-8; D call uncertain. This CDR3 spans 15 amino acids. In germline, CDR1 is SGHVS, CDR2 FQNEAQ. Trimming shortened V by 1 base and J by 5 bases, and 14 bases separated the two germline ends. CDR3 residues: CASSLVFSGGTEAFF. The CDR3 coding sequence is TGTGCCAGCAGCTTAGTATTCTCCGGCGGGACTGAAGCTTTCTTT.

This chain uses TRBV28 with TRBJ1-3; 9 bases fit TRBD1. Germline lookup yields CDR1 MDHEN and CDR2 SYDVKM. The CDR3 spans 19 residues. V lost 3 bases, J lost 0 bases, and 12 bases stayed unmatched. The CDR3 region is CASSFSTGGDMISGNTIYF. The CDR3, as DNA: TGTGCCAGCAGTTTCTCCACAGGGGGCGACATGATCTCTGGAAACACCATATATTTT.

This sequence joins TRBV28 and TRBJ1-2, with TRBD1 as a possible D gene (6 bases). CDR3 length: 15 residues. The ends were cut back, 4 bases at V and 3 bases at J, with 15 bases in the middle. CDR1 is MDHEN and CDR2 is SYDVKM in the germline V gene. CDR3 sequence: CASSSAGGADYGYTF. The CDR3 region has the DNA TGTGCCAGCAGTTCCGCGGGGGGGGCGGACTATGGCTACACCTTC.

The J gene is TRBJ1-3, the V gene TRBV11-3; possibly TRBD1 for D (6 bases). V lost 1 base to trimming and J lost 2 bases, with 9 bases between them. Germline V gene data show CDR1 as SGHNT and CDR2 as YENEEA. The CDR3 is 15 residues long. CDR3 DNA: TGTGCCAGCAGCTTAGGGACAGTACCTGGAAACACCATATATTTT. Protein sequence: CASSLGTVPGNTIYF.

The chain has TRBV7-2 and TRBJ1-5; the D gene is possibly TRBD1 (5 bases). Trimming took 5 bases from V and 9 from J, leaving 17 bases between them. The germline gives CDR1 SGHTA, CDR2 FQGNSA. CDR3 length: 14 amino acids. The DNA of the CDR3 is TGTGCCAGCAGCCCCGATTTGAGGGGTGGGCCCCAGCATTTT. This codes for CASSPDLRGGPQHF.

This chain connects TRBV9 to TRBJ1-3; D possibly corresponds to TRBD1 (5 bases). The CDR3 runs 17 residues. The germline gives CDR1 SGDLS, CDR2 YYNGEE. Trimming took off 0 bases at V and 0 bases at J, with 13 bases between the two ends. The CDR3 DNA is TGTGCCAGCAGCGTAGGGGGCAGCTTTTCCTCTGGAAACACCATATATTTT. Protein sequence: CASSVGGSFSSGNTIYF.

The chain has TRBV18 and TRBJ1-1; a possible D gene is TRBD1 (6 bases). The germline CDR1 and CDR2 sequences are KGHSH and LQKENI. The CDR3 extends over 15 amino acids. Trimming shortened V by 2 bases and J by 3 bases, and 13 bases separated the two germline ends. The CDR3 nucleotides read TGTGCCAGCTCACCAGGGGGCGGGGGCGACACTGAAGCTTTCTTT. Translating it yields CASSPGGGGDTEAFF.

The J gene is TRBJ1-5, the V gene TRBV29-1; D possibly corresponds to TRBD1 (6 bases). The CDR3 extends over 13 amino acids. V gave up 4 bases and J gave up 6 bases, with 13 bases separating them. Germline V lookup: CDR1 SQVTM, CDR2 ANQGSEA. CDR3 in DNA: TGCAGCGTTGCAGGGGCGCCCGGTCAGCCCCAGCATTTT. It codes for CSVAGAPGQPQHF.

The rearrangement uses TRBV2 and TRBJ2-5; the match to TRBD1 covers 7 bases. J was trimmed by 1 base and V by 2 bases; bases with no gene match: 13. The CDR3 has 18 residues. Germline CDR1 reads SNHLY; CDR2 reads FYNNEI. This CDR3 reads CASSEQGWTGDSQETQYF. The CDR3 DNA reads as TGTGCCAGCAGTGAACAGGGCTGGACAGGCGATTCCCAAGAGACCCAGTACTTC.

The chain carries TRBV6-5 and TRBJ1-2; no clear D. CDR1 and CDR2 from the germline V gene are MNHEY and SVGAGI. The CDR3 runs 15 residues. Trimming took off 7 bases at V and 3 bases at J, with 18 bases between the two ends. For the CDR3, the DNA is TGTGCCAGCACCAAGGAATCCAACAGCTACTATGGCTACACCTTC. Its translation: CASTKESNSYYGYTF.

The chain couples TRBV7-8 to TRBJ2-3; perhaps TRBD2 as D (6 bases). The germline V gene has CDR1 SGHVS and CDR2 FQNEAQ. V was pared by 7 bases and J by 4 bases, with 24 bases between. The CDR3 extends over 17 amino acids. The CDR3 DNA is TGTGCCAGCACCTCCCGGACTATCACCAACCCCCCAGATACGCAGTATTTT. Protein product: CASTSRTITNPPDTQYF.